Listed below are T cell receptor beta chains from one sample, sequenced in a study of cytomegalovirus exposure and HLA in healthy donors. Measured with immunoSEQ multiplex PCR; TCRdb has only the in-frame clones, and not every one. The table includes roughly 100,000 clones, about 88% detected once. The sequenced sample was PBMCs. Source of these receptors: a woman aged 18-35 years in good health and CMV-seropositive. The CDR3 runs from the conserved cysteine through the conserved F or W. The D gene is left open where the match is weak. Size values are once, few and many counts, or a class for expanded clones, and some rows have none.

clone size,D gene,V gene,J gene,CDR3 DNA,CDR3 protein
NA,TRBD1,TRBV19,TRBJ2-2,TGTGCCAGCTCGGGACAGCTGAACACCGGGGAGCTGTTTTTT,CASSGQLNTGELFF
NA,TRBD2,TRBV10-3,TRBJ2-2,TGTGCCATCACGGGGCTAGCGGGGGGGCCGAACACCGGGGAGCTGTTTTTT,CAITGLAGGPNTGELFF
NA,TRBD1,TRBV10-3,TRBJ2-7,TGTGCCATCAGTTCGGACAGGGGAATATACGAGCAGTACTTC,CAISSDRGIYEQYF
once,NA,TRBV5-4,TRBJ1-2,TGTGCCAGCAGCTTGGCGGAGGATCGGGGCTACACCTTC,CASSLAEDRGYTF
NA,NA,TRBV6-1,TRBJ1-5,TGTGCCAGCATGCCACAGATTAGCAATCAGCCCCAGCATTTT,CASMPQISNQPQHF
NA,TRBD2,TRBV28,TRBJ2-1,TGTGCCAGCAGCCGAGAACGACTAGCCCAGAGTGAGCAGTTCTTC,CASSRERLAQSEQFF
NA,TRBD2,TRBV2,TRBJ2-3,TGTGCCAGCAGTGTTGCGGGGGGAGTTTATTTT,CASSVAGGVYF
NA,TRBD1,TRBV6-7,TRBJ1-4,TGTGCCAGCAGTCCCATACCGACAGGGGGTAGAACTAATGAAAAACTGTTTTTT,CASSPIPTGGRTNEKLFF
NA,TRBD2,TRBV7-8,TRBJ2-7,TGTGCCAGCAGAACCGGGACTAGCGGGTACGAGCAGTACTTC,CASRTGTSGYEQYF
NA,TRBD2,TRBV27,TRBJ2-1,TGTGCCAGCATGCGGGGGGGGACACGGACAGGTGGAGGTGGCACAAACAATGAGCAGTTCTTC,CASMRGGTRTGGGGTNNEQFF
NA,NA,TRBV21-1,TRBJ1-5,TGTGCCAGCACCGACCGGGACAGGGACCGCAATCAGCCCCAGCATTTT,CASTDRDRDRNQPQHF
once,TRBD2,TRBV4-1,TRBJ2-2,TGCGCCAGCAGCCACCGTCTCGGGGGGTCCGGGGAGCTGTTTTTT,CASSHRLGGSGELFF
NA,NA,TRBV28,TRBJ2-5,TGTGCCAGCATGGGGGGTGGAGCGGAGACCCAGTACTTC,CASMGGGAETQYF
NA,NA,TRBV2,TRBJ1-1,TGTGCCAGCCTCAGGTCCGACGATGAAGCTTTCTTT,CASLRSDDEAFF
NA,TRBD1,TRBV7-7,TRBJ2-2,TGTGCCAGCAGTGTCCCGACAGGGTCCGCCGGGGAGCTGTTTTTT,CASSVPTGSAGELFF
few,NA,TRBV11-3,TRBJ1-2,TGTGCCAGCAGCCTCTTGGCGGGGGGCGCCTATGGCTACACCTTC,CASSLLAGGAYGYTF